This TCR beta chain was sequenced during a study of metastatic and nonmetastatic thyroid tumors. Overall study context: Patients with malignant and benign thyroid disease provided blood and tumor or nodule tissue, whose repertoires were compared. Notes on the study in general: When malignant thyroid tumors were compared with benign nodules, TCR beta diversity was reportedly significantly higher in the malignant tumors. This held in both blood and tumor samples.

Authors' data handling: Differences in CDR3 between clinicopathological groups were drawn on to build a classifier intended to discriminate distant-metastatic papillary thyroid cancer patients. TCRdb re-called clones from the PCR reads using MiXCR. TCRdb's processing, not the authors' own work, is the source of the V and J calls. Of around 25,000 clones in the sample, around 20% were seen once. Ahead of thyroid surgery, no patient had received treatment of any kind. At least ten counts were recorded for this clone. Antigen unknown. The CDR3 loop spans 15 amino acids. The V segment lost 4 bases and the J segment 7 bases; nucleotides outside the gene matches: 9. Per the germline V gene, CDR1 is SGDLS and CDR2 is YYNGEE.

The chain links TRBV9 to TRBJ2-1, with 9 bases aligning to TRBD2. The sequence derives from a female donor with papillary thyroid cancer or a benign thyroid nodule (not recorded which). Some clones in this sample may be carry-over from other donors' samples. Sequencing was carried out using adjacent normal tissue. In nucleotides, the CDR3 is TGTGCCAGCAGCCCCCCCGGAAGCGGGAGGAATGAGCAGTTCTTC. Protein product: CASSPPGSGRNEQFF.